This T cell receptor (beta chain) was identified in a study of blood T cells in healthy people across ages (dated by TCRdb to between 2014 and 2016). Regarding the complete study: In model experiments, roughly one uniquely barcoded TCR beta cDNA molecule per two T cells was captured by template switching. To track age-related changes in TCR beta repertoire diversity, the study relied on deep sequencing normalized with unique cDNA molecular identifiers. The donors were split into four age groups: young (average 16 years), middle-aged (about 40), aged (around 67) and long-lived (roughly 80). To avoid experimental bias, donors of different ages were distributed randomly across sequencing lanes. Two additional independent replicas of 1 million unique cDNA reads from the same blood draw were analyzed for two donors (one aged 18 to 30 and one aged 80 or older). What the study reported, not specific to this receptor: Compared with the aged group, the long-lived group had more naive CD4+ T cells, fewer expanded clones and increased TCR diversity, suggesting age selection. Observed TCR beta diversity per million T cells fell roughly linearly with age, and a significant reduction was already apparent by age roughly 40. Estimates of total diversity based on one million sequenced T cells were considered lower bounds and underestimates. Since profiling was done on bulk unsorted PBMCs, naive and antigen-experienced compartments could not be conclusively compared. The percentage of naive T cells measured by flow cytometry correlated strongly with observed TCR beta diversity. Because the CMV infection status of the donors was unknown, age-related changes in expanded clonotypes may potentially have been confounded.

This clonotype was seen more than once but under ten times. No antigen is known for it. The sample holds no much larger clone one base away, and base qualities are not on file. The donors were 40 or so Caucasian individuals from Russia, aged 6 to 90 years, who were systemically healthy. Each donor gave 8 to 10 milliliters of peripheral blood, collected into EDTA-treated Vacutainer tubes. PBMCs were isolated by Ficoll-Paque density-gradient centrifugation, with at least 6 million obtained per sample. Trizol reagent was used to extract total RNA from the PBMCs, yielding at least 5.5 micrograms per sample. For every donor, an aliquot of PBMCs went through flow cytometry to measure the percentages of naive CD45RAhigh/CD27high T cells. Including cysteine and phenylalanine, the CDR3 has 14 amino acids. The read is trimmed to its CDR3 DNA, 42 bases read in frame from base 1. CDR1 DFQATT and CDR2 SNEGSKA were looked up in the germline V gene (reference sequence). At the junction V is shortened by 6 bases and J by 7 bases, with 18 bases in between.

The library came from 5' RACE. TCRdb lists the instrument as Illumina HiSeq 2500. The second PCR ran for about 7 to 11 cycles and used a J-beta primer mix along with a sample-barcoded 5' primer. A unique molecular identifier was introduced onto each TCR beta cDNA molecule by a template-switch 5' adaptor carrying 12 random nucleotides. At least 2.5 million CDR3-containing paired-end reads were obtained from each sample. All of the RNA was converted into first-strand cDNA using the Mint cDNA synthesis kit, with a TRBC-specific oligonucleotide serving as the primer. All cDNA was treated with uracil-DNA glycosylase and then went through a first 18-cycle PCR with the universal primers M1SS and BC2_uni_R. The study's processing was this. Normalization of each sample was performed by random selection of 1 million high-quality reads, each carrying a distinct molecular identifier. Instead of being binned into consensus sequences, reads that shared molecular identifiers were thrown out. MiTCR, with a Q25 quality threshold and the strictest error-elimination algorithm, was used for CDR3 identification, clonotype clustering and error correction. A nonparametric unseen species model using Euler transformation provided a lower-bound estimate of total TCR beta diversity. TCRdb itself trimmed the public reads at Q25 with fastp, ran MiXCR and retained productive beta chains. Rows with a matching CDR3 protein are joined into one entry that keeps the most common DNA and genes. The V and J calls come from TCRdb's annotation, not from the publication. In all, the sample holds approximately 850,000 distinct CDR3 sequences, and approximately 44% of those were seen once. The ten largest make up about 21% of the sample.

The rearranged segments are TRBV20-1 and TRBJ1-4; the D gene identity is not certain. The clonotype originates from a man in his sixties in good health. The sequenced sample was blood. The CDR3 amino acid sequence is: CSARELTRGEKLFF. In nucleotides, the sequence is TGCAGTGCCCGCGAATTGACCCGGGGTGAAAAACTGTTTTTT.